This note documents a single TCR beta chain sequence. Its specificity is unknown. The record originates from a study of T cell responses to AZD1222 COVID-19 vaccine. Clones were sequenced by immunoSEQ multiplex PCR, and TCRdb holds only the in-frame ones, with some missing. The sample holds around 180,000 clones, around 88% seen once. Study-level findings and limits: Spike-specific TCR breadth rose after two AZD1222 doses, and depth rose as well.

The sequences come from peripheral blood, collected on day 0 of AZD1222 vaccination. The receptor was derived from an adult in good health.

The CDR3: CASSLGTSGGAPYF. CDR3 nucleotides: TGCGCCAGCAGCTTAGGGACTAGCGGGGGGGCCCCGTACTTC. J is TRBJ2-7 and V is TRBV5-1, with TRBD2 identical over 16 bases. V shed 2 bases, J shed 12 bases, and the junction held 5 bases outside the gene matches. The CDR3 contains 14 residues. Per germline, CDR1 SGHRS and CDR2 YFSETQ.